The 26 T cell receptor beta chains given below trace back to one sample, sequenced in a study of shared clonotypes between healthy human individuals. Only in-frame clones appear in the TCRdb table, and some are missing; sequencing was by immunoSEQ multiplex PCR. The sample has a few million clones, 80% to 95% seen once. Sequenced sample: naive CD4+ T cells from PBMCs. Subset given: CD45RA+ positively selected. The receptor set was obtained from a man aged 18 to 30 in good health. Some clones in this sample may be carry-over from other donors' samples.

CDR3 region: CASSIPRGGVEKLFF. In nucleotides, the CDR3 is TGTGCCAGTAGTATCCCCCGGGGCGGGGTTGAAAAACTGTTTTTT. The gene calls are TRBV19 and TRBJ1-4; D is perhaps TRBD1 (5 bases). The CDR3 has 15 amino acids. V was cut by 3 bases and J by 7 bases, with 15 bases left in between. Germline CDR1 is LNHDA and CDR2 is SQIVND (reference sequence). The complete variable domain, with remaining parts taken from reference TRBV19 and TRBJ1-4, reads DGGITQSPKYLFRKEGQNVTLSCEQNLNHDAMYWYRQDPGQGLRLIYYSQIVNDFQKGDIAEGYSVSREKKESFPLTVTSAQKNPTAFYLCASSIPRGGVEKLFFGSGTQLSVL.

The DNA for the CDR3 is TGTGCCAGCAGGCGGACTCAGGGGGCGCAAGAGCAGTACTTC. As protein: CASRRTQGAQEQYF. The chain has TRBV6-5 and TRBJ2-7; 8 nucleotides agree with TRBD1. V lost 6 bases and J lost 7; bases outside the gene matches: 11. The CDR3 consists of 14 residues. Per germline, CDR1 MNHEY and CDR2 SVGAGI.

The chain uses TRBV6-1 and TRBJ2-4; 7 bases line up with TRBD2. This CDR3 has 15 residues. The trim removed 7 bases at V and 2 bases at J, leaving 8 bases unmatched. In germline, CDR1 is MNHNS, CDR2 SASEGT. This chain's CDR3 is CASTWMGGTKNIQYF. CDR3 coding DNA: TGTGCCAGCACCTGGATGGGGGGGACCAAAAACATTCAGTACTTC.

Turning to this clone: The same CDR3 can be traced to other DNA sequences in this sample. The V gene is TRBV7-8, the J gene TRBJ2-7, with D maybe TRBD2 (5 bases). The CDR3 extends over 12 amino acids. CDR1 and CDR2 (germline): SGHVS, FQNEAQ. V lost 3 bases and J lost 7, with 10 bases in between. DNA for the CDR3: TGTGCCAGCAGCTTGGGTCGGGGTGAGCAGTACTTC. Encoded protein: CASSLGRGEQYF.

The CDR3 sequence is CASSDLRGFEQFF. CDR3 coding DNA: TGTGCCAGCAGTGATTTGCGCGGGTTTGAGCAGTTCTTC. This sequence joins TRBV6-1 and TRBJ2-1; perhaps TRBD2 as D (5 bases). The CDR3 sequence is 13 residues long. The ends were cut back, 3 bases at V and 9 bases at J, with 12 bases in the middle. CDR1 MNHNS and CDR2 SASEGT come from the germline V gene.

This chain uses TRBV19 with TRBJ1-2; tentative D call: TRBD1 (5 bases). Looked up from germline, CDR1 is LNHDA and CDR2 is SQIVND (reference sequence). CDR3 length equals 15 residues. Trimming removed 1 base from V and 0 bases from J, with 9 bases in between. CDR3 sequence reads: CASSIVPGPNYGYTF. The CDR3 DNA is TGTGCCAGTAGTATAGTCCCGGGACCTAACTATGGCTACACCTTC.

V usage is TRBV19 and J usage is TRBJ1-5; no firm D call. This CDR3 has 13 amino acids. The germline V and J ends were trimmed by 4 bases and 2 bases, with 6 bases remaining between them. The V gene's germline CDR1 is LNHDA and CDR2 SQIVND (reference sequence). The CDR3 sequence: CASSTQGNQPQHF. CDR3 nucleotides: TGTGCCAGTAGTACCCAGGGCAATCAGCCCCAGCATTTT. The full variable domain, in which reference TRBV19 and TRBJ1-5 provide the parts outside the CDR3, is DGGITQSPKYLFRKEGQNVTLSCEQNLNHDAMYWYRQDPGQGLRLIYYSQIVNDFQKGDIAEGYSVSREKKESFPLTVTSAQKNPTAFYLCASSTQGNQPQHFGDGTRLSIL.

The chain uses TRBV2 and TRBJ2-1, with TRBD1 matching over 7 bases. Germline V gives CDR1 SNHLY, CDR2 FYNNEI. V trimming: 7 bases; J trimming: 9 bases; junction bases outside the gene matches: 6. The CDR3 is 12 amino acids. The CDR3 DNA sequence: TGTGCCAGCAACCGACAGGGCGGTGAGCAGTTCTTC. This encodes CASNRQGGEQFF.

V gene TRBV27 combines with J gene TRBJ2-2, with D tentatively TRBD1 or TRBD2 (5 bases each). Trimming cost V 6 bases and J 3 bases, with 14 bases left between them. The CDR3 extends over 15 amino acids. Per the germline V gene, CDR1 is MNHEY and CDR2 is SMNVEV (reference sequence). In DNA, the CDR3 is TGTGCCAGCAGCCCCGGGGCCTCGTACACCGGGGAGCTGTTTTTT. This gives the protein CASSPGASYTGELFF.

In this sample, this clone turned up once. This rearrangement joins TRBV5-5 to TRBJ2-7; D possibly uses TRBD1 or TRBD2 (5 bases each). There are 15 residues in the CDR3. Per the germline V gene, CDR1 is SGHKS and CDR2 is YYEKEE (reference sequence). V lost 1 base to trimming and J lost 4 bases, with 15 bases between them. This CDR3 reads CASSLIGDRIYEQYF. CDR3 nucleotide sequence: TGTGCCAGCAGCTTGATAGGGGACCGGATTTACGAGCAGTACTTC.

The CDR3 loop reads CASSSHTSEKLFF. In DNA form, the CDR3 reads TGCGCCAGCAGCTCCCATACAAGTGAAAAACTGTTTTTT. The V call is TRBV5-1, the J call TRBJ1-4, with no clear D. Germline values: CDR1 SGHRS, CDR2 YFSETQ. The CDR3 runs to 13 residues. The V gene lost 3 bases and the J gene lost 7 bases, with 10 bases spanning the gap. The full variable domain, its missing parts supplied by reference TRBV5-1 and TRBJ1-4, is KAGVTQTPRYLIKTRGQQVTLSCSPISGHRSVSWYQQTPGQGLQFLFEYFSETQRNKGNFPGRFSGRQFSNSRSEMNVSTLELGDSALYLCASSSHTSEKLFFGSGTQLSVL.

V usage is TRBV5-4 and J usage is TRBJ2-1; D may match TRBD1 or TRBD2 (5 bases each). Germline CDR1 and CDR2: SGHNT and YYREEE (reference sequence). V was pared by 4 bases and J by 2 bases, with 10 bases between. The CDR3 has 14 residues. This CDR3 reads CASSPGTAYNEQFF. In DNA, the CDR3 is TGTGCCAGCAGCCCCGGGACGGCCTACAATGAGCAGTTCTTC.

V gene TRBV9 combines with J gene TRBJ1-3; maybe TRBD1 (5 bases). CDR3 size: 17 residues. Germline CDR1 reads SGDLS; CDR2 reads YYNGEE. The V end was cut by 0 bases, the J end by 3 bases, with 16 bases between. The CDR3 region has the DNA TGTGCCAGCAGCGTAGCTTCTGGAGGGACTTTTGGAAACACCATATATTTT. Its translation: CASSVASGGTFGNTIYF.

Comment on this clone: Other DNA sequences in this sample translate to the same CDR3. The chain links TRBV15 to TRBJ1-5, with unresolved D. CDR1 and CDR2 (germline): LNHNV, YYDKDF (reference sequence). Trimming took 0 bases from V and 4 from J, leaving 4 bases between them. The CDR3 contains 13 residues. CDR3 residues: CATSRDLNQPQHF. The CDR3 DNA is TGTGCCACCAGCAGAGATCTTAATCAGCCCCAGCATTTT.

The chain joins TRBV29-1 to TRBJ2-3, with 13 positions matching TRBD2. The J segment lost 4 bases and the V segment lost 7 bases, leaving 8 bases of the junction unmatched. CDR1 is SQVTM and CDR2 is ANQGSEA in the germline V gene. The CDR3 is 15 amino acids. DNA of the CDR3: TGCAGCGCCGGAGGACTAGCGGGAGTGGCAGATACGCAGTATTTT. It is translated as CSAGGLAGVADTQYF.

Notes on this clone: The same CDR3 also results from other DNA sequences found in this sample. The V gene is TRBV15, the J gene TRBJ2-6; D is possibly TRBD1 (5 bases). There are 15 residues in the CDR3. CDR1 LNHNV and CDR2 YYDKDF come from the germline V gene (reference sequence). The V end was cut by 0 bases, the J end by 2 bases, with 5 bases between. This CDR3 is CATSRDRAGANVLTF. In nucleotides, the CDR3 is TGTGCCACCAGCAGAGACAGGGCTGGGGCCAACGTCCTGACTTTC.

The chain combines TRBV7-8 with TRBJ2-5; the D is unclear. Germline values: CDR1 SGHVS, CDR2 FQNEAQ. The CDR3 loop spans 15 amino acids. V was trimmed by 4 bases and J by 0 bases, leaving 12 bases between them. The CDR3 loop is CASSSDGRYQETQYF. The CDR3 DNA follows: TGTGCCAGCAGCTCGGACGGACGGTACCAAGAGACCCAGTACTTC.

The chain combines TRBV6-6 with TRBJ1-2; a possible D gene is TRBD1 (5 bases). The CDR3 length is 13 residues. V shed 8 bases and J shed 4 bases, with 14 bases lying between them. From germline, CDR1 is MNHNY and CDR2 SVGAGI (reference sequence). The CDR3 bases are TGTGCCAGCTTTCCGGGGGTTGCCTATGGCTACACCTTC. It codes for CASFPGVAYGYTF.

This chain's CDR3 is CASSLEAQSNQPQHF. As DNA, the CDR3 is TGTGCCAGCAGCTTAGAAGCGCAGTCCAATCAGCCCCAGCATTTT. This sequence joins TRBV7-8 and TRBJ1-5, with no clear D. V was pared by 1 base and J by 3 bases, with 10 bases between. CDR1 and CDR2 from the germline V gene are SGHVS and FQNEAQ. This CDR3 comprises 15 residues.

This clone was seen a few times. The rearrangement links TRBV30 to TRBJ1-1; TRBD1 matches at 8 bases. The V and J ends lost 3 bases and 1 base, in that order; junction bases with no gene match: 7. CDR3 size: 15 residues. CDR1 is GTSNPN, CDR2 SVGIG, per germline (reference sequence). The CDR3 nucleotides read TGTGCCTGGAGCCTTCTCGGACAGGGGAACACTGAAGCTTTCTTT. This codes for CAWSLLGQGNTEAFF. The full variable domain, in which reference TRBV30 and TRBJ1-1 provide the parts outside the CDR3, is SQTIHQWPATLVQPVGSPLSLECTVEGTSNPNLYWYRQAAGRGLQLLFYSVGIGQISSEVPQNLSASRPQDRQFILSSKKLLLSDSGFYLCAWSLLGQGNTEAFFGQGTRLTVV.

The rearrangement links TRBV28 to TRBJ2-1; D call uncertain. CDR1 is MDHEN, CDR2 SYDVKM, per germline. This CDR3 region has 14 residues. V was cut by 2 bases and J by 2 bases, with 7 bases left in between. CDR3 region: CASSLNLAYNEQFF. CDR3 bases: TGTGCCAGCAGTTTAAATTTAGCCTACAATGAGCAGTTCTTC.

The V and J genes are TRBV28 and TRBJ1-5; TRBD1 might be the D (5 bases). CDR1 and CDR2 (germline): MDHEN, SYDVKM. With 3 bases removed from V and 7 bases from J, the gap between germline ends came to 10 bases. The CDR3 has 13 residues. Written as DNA, the CDR3 is TGTGCCAGCAGTTTCCAGGGAATGCAGCCCCAGCATTTT. Amino acid sequence: CASSFQGMQPQHF.

The J gene is TRBJ1-1, the V gene TRBV15, with D possibly being TRBD1 (5 bases). This CDR3 has 13 residues. Germline V lookup: CDR1 LNHNV, CDR2 YYDKDF (reference sequence). Trimming removed 8 bases at V and 3 bases at J, with 13 bases between. In nucleotides, the CDR3 is TGTGCCACCGCCGGGACTTGGGACACTGAAGCTTTCTTT. It is translated as CATAGTWDTEAFF.

The chain recombines TRBV19 with TRBJ2-6, with D unresolved. The CDR3 is 13 amino acids. Between the trimmed V and J ends, which lost 9 bases and 2 bases, there was a span of 8 bases. Germline V lookup: CDR1 LNHDA, CDR2 SQIVND (reference sequence). The CDR3 reads CASKFAGANVLTF. The CDR3 DNA reads TGTGCCAGCAAGTTCGCTGGGGCCAACGTCCTGACTTTC.

CDR3 region: CASSLNIYNEQFF. DNA of the CDR3: TGTGCCAGCAGCTTAAACATCTACAATGAGCAGTTCTTC. V usage is TRBV7-6 and J usage is TRBJ2-1; D is unresolved. Germline loops: CDR1 SGHVS, CDR2 FNYEAQ. The CDR3 extends over 13 amino acids. V dropped 2 bases and J dropped 3 bases, with 5 bases sitting between them.

This chain joins TRBV6-6 and TRBJ1-3; D unclear. Germline CDR1 MNHNY, CDR2 SVGAGI (reference sequence). Trimming took off 7 bases at V and 4 bases at J, with 11 bases between the two ends. CDR3 length: 13 amino acids. The CDR3 reads CASIRNSGNTIYF. CDR3 coding DNA: TGTGCCAGCATAAGGAACAGCGGAAACACCATATATTTT.